This T cell receptor (beta chain) was identified during a study of T cell responses to AZD1222 COVID-19 vaccine. In the study overall: Analyses pooled second doses at about 4 or about 12 weeks.

Data came from immunoSEQ multiplex PCR; TCRdb stores just in-frame clones and leaves some out. Of about 100,000 clones in the sample, roughly nine tenths were seen once. On this clone: The antigen is not known.

Findings of the study overall: Of the AZD1222 recipients, only five or six were seropositive at baseline. Close to half of spike-specific TCRs reportedly recognize unmutated variant regions.

The sequence derives from an adult in good health. Here the sequenced sample was peripheral blood, taken on day 0 of AZD1222 vaccination.

For the CDR3, the DNA is TGCGCCAGCAGCCCATATAGGGAAGGGCCCCAGGGCTACACCTTC. It codes for CASSPYREGPQGYTF. The chain has TRBV4-1 and TRBJ1-2; D is undetermined. Trimming removed 4 bases from V and 8 bases from J, with 20 bases in between. CDR3 size: 15 residues. CDR1 MGHRA and CDR2 YSYEKL come from the germline V gene.